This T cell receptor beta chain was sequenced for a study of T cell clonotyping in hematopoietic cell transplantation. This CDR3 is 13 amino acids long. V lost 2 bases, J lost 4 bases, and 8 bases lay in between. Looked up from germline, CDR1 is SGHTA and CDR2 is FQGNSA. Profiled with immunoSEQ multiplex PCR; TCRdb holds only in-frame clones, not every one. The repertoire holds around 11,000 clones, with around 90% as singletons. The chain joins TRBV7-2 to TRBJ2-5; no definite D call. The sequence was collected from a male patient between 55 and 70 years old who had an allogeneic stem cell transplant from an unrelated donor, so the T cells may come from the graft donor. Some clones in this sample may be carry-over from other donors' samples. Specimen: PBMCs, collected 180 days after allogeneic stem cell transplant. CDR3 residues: CASSLTLGETQYF. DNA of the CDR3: TGTGCCAGCAGCTTAACGCTTGGAGAGACCCAGTACTTC. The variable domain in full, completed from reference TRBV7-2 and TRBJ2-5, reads GAGVSQSPSNKVTEKGKDVELRCDPISGHTALYWYRQSLGQGLEFLIYFQGNSAPDKSGLPSDRFSAERTGGSVSTLTIQRTQQEDSAVYLCASSLTLGETQYFGPGTRLLVL.